The subject of this entry is one T cell receptor beta chain. This clone was seen a handful of times. Its antigen has not been determined. Base qualities are missing; no much larger clone stands one base away. The sample is drawn from a study of shared clonotypes between healthy human individuals (dated by TCRdb to about 2020). A note on the overall study: The cohort comprised two women and a few men aged 18 to 49 years. Between about 0.9 and 8.9 billion PBMCs per donor were obtained by leukapheresis. Blood TCR repertoires of a handful of healthy adults were deeply sequenced to estimate repertoire size and the extent of clonotype sharing between individuals. To increase sequencing depth and limit assay-specific biases, TCR repertoire library preparation and sequencing were carried out by different laboratories using diverse techniques. Per donor, three plates each were used for CD4 naive and CD4 memory, two for CD8 naive, and one for CD8 memory.

TCR CDR3 regions were amplified from genomic DNA by multiplex PCR using the deep immunoSEQ assay. Genomic DNA extracted from each cell subset was distributed evenly over all wells of several immunoSEQ 96-well plates, and each plate served as one replicate. For sorted subsets, around 0.2 ug genomic DNA, equal to 30,000 or so T cell genomes, was loaded into each replicate PCR. Purified libraries were measured with a Qubit 3.0 fluorometer, size-checked on a Bioanalyzer 2100, and measured again with the KAPA Library Quantification kit. Every immunoSEQ 96-well plate was sequenced on a separate single-read 150-cycle Illumina NextSeq 550 flow cell. The study's processing was this. The immunoSEQ output contained only junctional sequences without quality scores, so filtering could not match that applied to full-length reads. To assign V/J genes and CDR3, sequences were annotated using PyIR, a Python wrapper for IgBLAST v1.9, with IMGT germline references. Reads were removed for weak V/J assignments (E-value above 1e-6), missing CDR3, stop codons, out-of-frame junctions, or ambiguous translated residues. V3J clonotypes were defined as sequences sharing an identical inferred V gene, J gene, and CDR3 amino acid sequence. Percentage overlap between repertoires was calculated by dividing the number of shared unique clonotypes by the size of the smaller repertoire. Richness of each repertoire was evaluated using RTK rarefaction, the Chao1 estimator, and Recon v2.1 estimates of unobserved clonotypes. Generation probabilities for all TCRbeta clonotypes obtained by the gDNA method from several donors were computed using OLGA. Not all clones reach the TCRdb copy of this immuneACCESS table, which keeps in-frame sequences only. Checked studies attribute under half of the gap to unresolved V genes and leave the rest unexplained. The V and J calls and clone size were taken over from that table, and D and trimming were inferred from the DNA. The sample data list 850,000 to 1,200,000 clones, and about 75% of these were observed just once. 1.2% to 1.5% of the sample is taken by the ten largest.

Cut back by 8 bases and 7 bases, the V and J ends lie 18 bases apart. The CDR3 runs 14 amino acids, cysteine and phenylalanine included. The read is trimmed to its CDR3 DNA, 42 bases read in frame from base 1. In the germline V gene (reference sequence), CDR1 corresponds to MNHNY and CDR2 to SVGAGI. The donors were healthy, HIV-negative adults with no recently reported acute infections or vaccinations. Only Caucasian adults living in Nashville, Tennessee, USA were represented among the donors. Magnetic negative selection was used to enrich CD4+ T cells, after which naive cells were positively selected on CD45RA and the negative fraction became the memory subset. After blood collection by leukapheresis, PBMCs were isolated using Ficoll-Histopaque density gradient centrifugation and then cryopreserved in the vapor phase of liquid nitrogen. Purity and quantity of every magnetically sorted T cell population were checked by analytical flow cytometry. Each sorted fraction had its genomic DNA isolated and then quantified by UV absorbance on a Nanodrop 2000c.

Points the paper makes about the study in general: Sampling was limited to blood, and TCR repertoires in tissue likely differ from TCR repertoires in blood. Even with the large sequencing depth, rarefaction of the sorted-subset datasets indicated that sequencing was incomplete. The small number of donors limited the genetic and exposure-history diversity represented. Estimated clonotype richness was generally larger for naive than for memory subsets. Across a few donors, approximately 5% of naive CD4, approximately 3.5% of naive CD8, 2.3% of memory CD4, and about 0.44% of memory CD8 clonotypes were shared. Compared with non-shared clonotypes, the clonotypes found in all four sorted-subset donors had higher generation probabilities. Pairwise subsampling indicated that sequencing depth was expected to affect the degree of clonotype sharing among donors.

What was sequenced was memory CD4+ T cells sorted from blood. The intended sense of this specimen's cell subset or site label: CD45RA-negative fraction. The receptor comes from a man younger than 35 in good health. The chain is assembled from TRBV6-6 and TRBJ2-1; the D region may be TRBD1 or TRBD2, each matching 6 bases equally. At the DNA level, the sequence is TGTGCCAGCCGGTGGCGGGACCAGGGGAATGAGCAGTTCTTC. Its product reads: CASRWRDQGNEQFF.